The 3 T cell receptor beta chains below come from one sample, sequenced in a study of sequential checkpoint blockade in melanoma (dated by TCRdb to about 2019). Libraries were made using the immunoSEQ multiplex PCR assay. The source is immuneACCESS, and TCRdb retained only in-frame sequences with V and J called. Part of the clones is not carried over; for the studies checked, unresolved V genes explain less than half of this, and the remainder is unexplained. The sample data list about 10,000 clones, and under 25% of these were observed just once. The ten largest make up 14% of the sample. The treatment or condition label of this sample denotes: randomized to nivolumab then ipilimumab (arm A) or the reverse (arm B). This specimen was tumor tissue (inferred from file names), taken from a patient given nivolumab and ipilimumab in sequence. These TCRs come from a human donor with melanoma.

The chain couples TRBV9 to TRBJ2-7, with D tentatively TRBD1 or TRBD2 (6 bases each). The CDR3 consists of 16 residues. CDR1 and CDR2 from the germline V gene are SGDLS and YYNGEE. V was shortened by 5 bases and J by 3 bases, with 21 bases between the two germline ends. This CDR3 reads CASRPLGEVGHYEQYV. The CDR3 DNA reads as TGTGCCAGCAGACCCCTCGGGGAGGTGGGACACTACGAGCAGTACGTC.

CDR3 coding DNA: TGTGCCAGCATCATTAGAACAGGCATCGAAGCTTTCTTT. This codes for CASIIRTGIEAFF. V and J are TRBV28 and TRBJ1-1; a possible D gene is TRBD1 (5 bases). In germline, CDR1 is MDHEN, CDR2 SYDVKM. The length of the CDR3 is 13 residues. V was cut by 7 bases and J by 8 bases, with 17 bases left in between.

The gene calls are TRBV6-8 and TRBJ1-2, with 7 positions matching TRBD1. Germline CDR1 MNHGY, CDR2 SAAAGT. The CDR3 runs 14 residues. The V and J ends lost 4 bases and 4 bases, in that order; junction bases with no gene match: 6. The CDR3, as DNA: TGTGCCAGCAGTTCGACAGGGAACTTCTATGGCTACACCTTC. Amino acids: CASSSTGNFYGYTF.